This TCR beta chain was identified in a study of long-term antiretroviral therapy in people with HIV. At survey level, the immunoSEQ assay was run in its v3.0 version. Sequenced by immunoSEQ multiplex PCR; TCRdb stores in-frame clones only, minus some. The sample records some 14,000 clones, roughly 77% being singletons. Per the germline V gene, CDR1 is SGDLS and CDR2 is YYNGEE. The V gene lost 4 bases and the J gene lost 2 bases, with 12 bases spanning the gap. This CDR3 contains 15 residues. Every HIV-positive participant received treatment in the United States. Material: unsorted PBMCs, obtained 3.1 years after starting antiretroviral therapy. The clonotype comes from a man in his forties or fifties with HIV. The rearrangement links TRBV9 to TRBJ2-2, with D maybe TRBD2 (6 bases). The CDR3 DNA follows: TGTGCCAGCAGCCCCCGGGACTCTAACACCGGGGAGCTGTTTTTT. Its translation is CASSPRDSNTGELFF. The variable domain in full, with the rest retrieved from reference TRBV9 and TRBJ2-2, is DSGVTQTPKHLITATGQRVTLRCSPRSGDLSVYWYQQSLDQGLQFLIQYYNGEERAKGNILERFSAQQFPDLHSELNLSSLELGDSALYFCASSPRDSNTGELFFGEGSRLTVL.